This T cell receptor (beta chain) is from a study of cytomegalovirus exposure and HLA in healthy donors. CDR3 length: 16 amino acids. V shed 0 bases, J shed 12 bases, and the junction held 10 bases outside the gene matches. Germline CDR1 is MNHNS and CDR2 is SASEGT. PCR involved 60 Vbeta and 13 Jbeta primers. Sequencing used immunoSEQ multiplex PCR; TCRdb keeps in-frame clones, though not all of them. The data show about 130,000 clones, about four fifths seen once. This receptor was identified in a woman in her forties in good health and CMV-seronegative. The sample was PBMCs. V and J are TRBV6-1 and TRBJ1-5; 11 bases fit TRBD1. Here the CDR3 DNA reads TGTGCCAGCAGTGAAGCGCTGGGGGACAGGGGGTGGAACCAGCATTTT. Translating it yields CASSEALGDRGWNQHF.